This is a list of T cell receptor beta chains from one sample in a study of shared clonotypes between healthy human individuals. Some clones are missing from TCRdb's copy, which holds only in-frame ones; the method was immunoSEQ multiplex PCR. This table has some 630,000 clones, approximately 75% appearing once. Material: memory CD4+ T cells sorted from blood. The source of these receptors is a woman aged 25 to 39 in good health. The CDR3 runs from the conserved cysteine through the conserved F or W. D genes are given only for firm matches. The size field is filled for only some rows; it gives once, few, many or a size class.

TRBV28	18	.	TRBJ1-2	.	CASSQSLLNALHGYGYTF	TGTGCCAGCAGTCAAAGTCTACTCAATGCCCTACACGGCTATGGCTACACCTTC
TRBV20-1	11	.	TRBJ2-7	.	CSAGGRYEQYF	TGCAGTGCGGGTGGAAGGTACGAGCAGTACTTC
TRBV5-1	16	TRBD2	TRBJ2-2	few	CASSLSASGTTGELFF	TGCGCCAGCAGCTTGTCGGCCAGCGGGACCACCGGGGAGCTGTTTTTT
TRBV10-1	14	.	TRBJ2-7	.	CASRQTVGRGEQYF	TGCGCCAGCAGGCAAACGGTGGGTAGGGGCGAGCAGTACTTC
TRBV27	13	.	TRBJ1-1	.	CASSRGGTTEAFF	TGTGCCAGCAGCCGGGGAGGGACCACTGAAGCTTTCTTT
TRBV12-2	15	.	TRBJ1-5	.	CASRPRSGVRQPQHF	TGTGCAAGTCGCCCAAGGAGCGGAGTGCGCCAGCCCCAGCATTTT
TRBV28	11	.	TRBJ2-7	once	CASRSPTKQYF	TGTGCCAGCAGATCCCCTACGAAGCAGTACTTC
TRBV2	14	TRBD1	TRBJ2-3	.	CASSGRQGATTQYF	TGTGCCAGCAGCGGTCGCCAGGGGGCTACGACGCAGTATTTT
TRBV6-6	15	.	TRBJ1-2	.	CASSPRDGPGYGYTF	TGTGCCAGCTCTCCCCGGGACGGACCAGGCTATGGCTACACCTTC
TRBV20-1	11	.	TRBJ1-1	.	CSSGRNTEAFF	TGCAGCTCAGGGAGAAACACTGAAGCTTTCTTT
TRBV5-1	16	TRBD1	TRBJ1-2	.	CASSLGQVGLHYGYTF	TGCGCCAGCAGCTTAGGACAGGTGGGGCTGCACTATGGCTACACCTTC
TRBV4-1	16	TRBD1	TRBJ2-5	.	CASSQGPGQGQETQYF	TGCGCCAGCAGCCAAGGACCGGGACAGGGCCAAGAGACCCAGTACTTC
TRBV30	14	.	TRBJ1-1	.	CAWSFGGLNTEAFF	TGTGCCTGGAGTTTCGGGGGGCTAAACACTGAAGCTTTCTTT
TRBV28	16	TRBD1	TRBJ1-1	.	CASSLRQGTTFTEAFF	TGTGCCAGCAGTCTACGACAGGGCACGACATTCACTGAAGCTTTCTTT
TRBV18	15	.	TRBJ1-5	.	CASSPSGNSNQPQHF	TGTGCCAGCTCACCATCAGGGAATAGCAATCAGCCCCAGCATTTT
TRBV28	15	.	TRBJ1-4	.	CASSATGQDNEKLFF	TGTGCCAGCAGTGCCACAGGGCAGGATAATGAAAAACTGTTTTTT
TRBV11-3	15	.	TRBJ2-2	.	CASSPAASPTGELFF	TGTGCCAGCAGCCCTGCGGCTAGTCCCACCGGGGAGCTGTTTTTT
TRBV7-9	16	.	TRBJ2-2	.	CASSARDSTNTGELFF	TGTGCCAGCAGCGCCCGGGACTCCACGAACACCGGGGAGCTGTTTTTT
TRBV5-8	15	.	TRBJ1-1	few	CASSLLRGRDTEAFF	TGTGCCAGCAGCTTGTTGAGGGGGAGGGACACTGAAGCTTTCTTT
TRBV30	14	.	TRBJ2-1	.	CAWSREAKVGEQFF	TGTGCCTGGAGCCGCGAGGCCAAAGTCGGTGAGCAGTTCTTC
TRBV10-3	14	TRBD1	TRBJ2-3	.	CAISARDSPDTQYF	TGTGCCATCAGTGCCCGGGACAGCCCAGATACGCAGTATTTT
TRBV7-2	17	TRBD2	TRBJ2-3	.	CASSRRLAGGHPGTQYF	TGTGCCAGCAGTCGGAGACTAGCGGGAGGGCACCCGGGTACGCAGTATTTT
TRBV6-5	13	.	TRBJ1-2	.	CASTRGQGSGYTF	TGTGCCAGCACCCGCGGCCAGGGTAGTGGCTACACCTTC
TRBV18	15	.	TRBJ2-7	.	CASSPTTGTSYEQYF	TGTGCCAGCTCACCAACGACAGGTACTTCCTACGAGCAGTACTTC
TRBV5-6	15	TRBD2	TRBJ2-7	.	CASSPWAGGPTNLYF	TGTGCCAGCAGCCCGTGGGCGGGAGGGCCGACGAATCTGTACTTC
TRBV11-2	13	.	TRBJ1-3	.	CASSPEQGNTIYF	TGTGCCAGCAGCCCGGAACAGGGAAACACCATATATTTT